Listed here is a single T cell receptor (beta chain). In the authors' methods: Estimates of nucleated cell counts were drawn from the amplification of reference gene primers. TCRdb keeps only in-frame clones here, not all; method: immunoSEQ multiplex PCR. V, J and clone size are those of that table, while D and trimming were read from the DNA. The sample shows more than 85,000 clones, 75% to 90% of them seen only once. The V segment lost 5 bases and the J segment 8 bases; nucleotides outside the gene matches: 4. CDR1 and CDR2 from the germline V gene are LNHDA and SQIVND (reference sequence). The CDR3 has 13 residues. This entry comes from a study of blood T cell repertoires in COVID-19. Study details: There were acute and convalescent COVID-19 samples, and they came from the United States, Italy and Spain. Nucleic acid was either cDNA or gDNA, and it came from T cells, B-cell-depleted T cells, or PBMCs.

The sequence was obtained from a human donor in a cohort sampled during active COVID-19. What was sequenced was peripheral blood. The chain employs TRBV19 and TRBJ1-4, with 8 bases that match TRBD1. The CDR3: CASSVTGGEKLFF. CDR3 in DNA: TGTGCCAGTAGTGTCACAGGGGGAGAAAAACTGTTTTTT.